A selection of T cell receptor beta chains follows, all from one sample in a study of blood T cell repertoires in COVID-19. The protocol was immunoSEQ multiplex PCR, while the TCRdb copy is restricted to in-frame clones and leaves out a portion. The sample records approximately 270,000 clones, approximately 89% being singletons. The material sequenced was PBMCs or T cells enriched from blood (not recorded which). These receptor sequences come from a woman aged 60-75 years who had recovered from COVID-19. CDR3s include the opening cysteine and the closing phenylalanine or tryptophan. The D gene is left open where the match is weak.

>-|TRBV5-1|TRBJ2-7
CASSSRQDSYEQYF
TGCGCCAGCAGCTCCAGACAGGACTCCTACGAGCAGTACTTC
>TRBD2|TRBV5-1|TRBJ2-7
CASSLARNSGRKSEQYF
TGCGCCAGCAGCTTGGCCAGGAATAGCGGGAGAAAGAGTGAGCAGTACTTC
>TRBD2|TRBV28|TRBJ2-5
CASSLYGRAYETQYF
TGTGCCAGCAGTTTATACGGGAGGGCCTATGAGACCCAGTACTTC
>TRBD1|TRBV28|TRBJ1-2
CALAGQGMIYGYTF
TGTGCCCTAGCGGGACAGGGGATGATCTATGGCTACACCTTC
>-|TRBV5-4|TRBJ2-2
CASSLASVGAGELFF
TGTGCCAGCAGCTTGGCTAGCGTAGGGGCCGGGGAGCTGTTTTTT
>-|TRBV6-2/TRBV6-3|TRBJ2-1
CASSLMGHYNEQFF
TGTGCCAGCAGTTTAATGGGCCACTACAATGAGCAGTTCTTC
>-|TRBV19|TRBJ1-2
CASSFRAYGYTF
TGTGCCAGTAGCTTCCGTGCGTATGGCTACACCTTC
>-|TRBV29-1|TRBJ1-5
CSVTTGPGQPQHF
TGCAGCGTTACAACAGGGCCGGGGCAGCCCCAGCATTTT
>-|TRBV28|TRBJ1-5
CASSFVETSNQPQHF
TGTGCCAGCAGTTTTGTGGAGACTAGCAATCAGCCCCAGCATTTT
>-|TRBV19|TRBJ1-6
CASSPQGYGSPLHF
TGTGCCAGTAGTCCACAGGGTTACGGTTCACCCCTCCACTTT
>-|TRBV30|TRBJ2-6
CAWRVRGASSGANVLTF
TGTGCCTGGAGGGTACGGGGGGCGTCCTCTGGGGCCAACGTCCTGACTTTC
>-|TRBV10-3|TRBJ1-5
CAIRPGANQPQHF
TGTGCCATCCGTCCAGGGGCTAATCAGCCCCAGCATTTT
>-|TRBV15|TRBJ2-5
CATSIDRRRGETQYF
TGTGCCACCAGCATCGACCGCAGGCGGGGAGAGACCCAGTACTTC